This is a list of T cell receptor beta chains from one sample in a study of molecular identifiers for immune sequencing clone quantification. TCRdb processed the PCR reads anew with MiXCR; each CDR3 protein has one entry. The sample includes 400,000 to 600,000 distinct CDR3 sequences, 20% to 25% of them seen just once. Sequences were obtained from naive CD8+ T cells from blood, with Jurkat cell RNA spiked in. These receptors were obtained from a human donor in good health. Some libraries in this study had Jurkat cell RNA spiked in. Each CDR3 is given without its conserved first and last residue. A D gene is named only where the DNA matches it firmly.

D,V,J,CDR3
TRBD1,TRBV27,TRBJ1-4,ASSIQGHEKLF
TRBD1,TRBV4-1,TRBJ1-5,ASSQEGTGSNQPQH
.,TRBV7-2,TRBJ1-1,ASSPFEGTVNTEAF
.,TRBV12-3/TRBV12-4,TRBJ1-5,ASSPLRDGQPQH
TRBD2,TRBV2,TRBJ2-7,APFELSGESYEQY
.,TRBV20-1,TRBJ2-1,SATRASKPGEQF
.,TRBV20-1,TRBJ2-7,SVVEEPVYEQY
.,TRBV2,TRBJ2-6,ASSENNLGSGANVLT
.,TRBV6-1,TRBJ1-5,ASSVPYREFSNQPQH
.,TRBV20-1,TRBJ2-7,SARTPGTYSYEQY
TRBD2,TRBV4-3,TRBJ2-1,ASSQDPRTSGNGEQF
TRBD2,TRBV5-1,TRBJ2-7,ASRSGSGSSYEQY
.,TRBV12-3/TRBV12-4,TRBJ1-1,ASSRLKTSNTEAF
.,TRBV12-3/TRBV12-4,TRBJ1-4,ASSGEVNEKPF
.,TRBV4-3,TRBJ1-3,ASSQRTQSSGNTIY
.,TRBV27,TRBJ2-7,ASRLGASVEQY
TRBD1,TRBV4-1,TRBJ1-6,ASSHQQGDNSPLH
.,TRBV29-1,TRBJ2-5,SVVGLEETQY
.,TRBV7-8,TRBJ1-2,ASSPLGRDYGYT
.,TRBV13,TRBJ2-3,ASSSDADTQY
.,TRBV6-2/TRBV6-3,TRBJ1-1,ASSRAVWTEAF
.,TRBV28,TRBJ2-3,ASSQGAVRTDTQY
TRBD1,TRBV19,TRBJ2-2,ASSHWDRGGTGELF
.,TRBV9,TRBJ2-7,ASSVRGDSYEQY
.,TRBV10-2,TRBJ2-3,ATMNLRDKGTTDTQY
.,TRBV7-6,TRBJ2-3,ASSENRVLSTDTQY
TRBD2,TRBV28,TRBJ2-7,ASGSGTSGVYEQY
.,TRBV6-2/TRBV6-3,TRBJ2-5,ASNPKLYQETQY
TRBD2,TRBV12-3/TRBV12-4,TRBJ2-7,ASSNSGSDEQY
.,TRBV30,TRBJ2-3,AWSPLRVGVGDTQY
.,TRBV29-1,TRBJ1-1,SVPEFIRGGTEAF
TRBD2,TRBV6-5,TRBJ2-3,ASSHEPSGSTDTQY
.,TRBV10-2,TRBJ2-2,ASSETTPNTGELF
TRBD2,TRBV25-1,TRBJ2-1,ASSISGGAVEQF
.,TRBV20-1,TRBJ2-7,SADSASSYEQY
.,TRBV29-1,TRBJ2-7,SVETEERPPGEQY
TRBD2,TRBV29-1,TRBJ2-3,SGVILVAGGPFTDTQY
.,TRBV4-3,TRBJ2-7,ASSQDSGVNYEQY
.,TRBV28,TRBJ1-4,ASSPGMKTEKLF
.,TRBV11-3,TRBJ2-1,ASSLPGGQNEQF
.,TRBV5-6,TRBJ1-5,ASSLRAGSNQPQH
.,TRBV6-5,TRBJ2-7,ASRTDGGTYEQY